These T cell receptor beta chains were read from a single sample in a study of cytomegalovirus exposure and HLA in healthy donors. The method was immunoSEQ multiplex PCR; TCRdb's version includes in-frame clones alone and lacks a portion of them. Of approximately 80,000 clones in the sample, approximately 70% were seen once. The sequenced material came from PBMCs. The source of these receptors is a woman aged 40 to 55 in good health and CMV-seropositive. CDR3s include the opening cysteine and the closing phenylalanine or tryptophan. The D gene is left open where the match is weak. Size tells how often a clone was seen (once, few, many) or the class of an expanded clone, and some rows leave it out.

d_call clone_size cdr3_length j_call v_call cdr3_aa cdr3_nt
TRBD1 NA 17 TRBJ1-6 TRBV6-1 CASSERQGNSYNSPLHF TGTGCCAGCAGTGAACGACAGGGGAACTCCTATAATTCACCCCTCCACTTT
NA NA 16 TRBJ1-2 TRBV18 CASSPGGFTPNYGYPF TGTGCCAGCTCACCGGGGGGGTTCACTCCTAACTATGGCTACCCCTTC
TRBD1 NA 16 TRBJ1-3 TRBV7-2 CASSPWTGSSGNTIYF TGTGCCAGCAGCCCCTGGACAGGGAGCTCTGGAAACACCATATATTTT
TRBD1 NA 13 TRBJ1-1 TRBV11-2 CASRIQGAPEAFF TGTGCCAGCAGAATACAGGGGGCCCCTGAAGCTTTCTTT
NA NA 14 TRBJ2-5 TRBV7-2 CASSRKGGEETQYF TGTGCCAGCAGCCGAAAGGGAGGAGAAGAGACCCAGTACTTC
NA once 13 TRBJ1-1 TRBV5-1 CASSEQGNTEAFF TGCGCCAGCAGTGAACAGGGAAACACTGAAGCTTTCTTT
NA NA 14 TRBJ1-2 TRBV7-2 CASSSRGGVYGYTF TGTGCCAGCAGCTCTCGCGGGGGGGTCTATGGCTACACCTTC
NA NA 13 TRBJ2-7 TRBV7-7 CASSLRPTYEQYF TGTGCCAGCAGCTTACGCCCTACCTACGAGCAGTACTTC
NA few 13 TRBJ1-1 TRBV10-2 CASSEQANTEAFF TGCGCCAGCAGTGAACAGGCGAACACTGAAGCTTTCTTT
NA NA 14 TRBJ1-1 TRBV7-2 CASSPRGSAAEAFF TGTGCCAGCAGCCCGCGCGGCAGCGCCGCTGAAGCTTTCTTT
NA NA 13 TRBJ1-5 TRBV18 CASSLRGNQPQHF TGTGCCAGCTCACTAAGGGGTAATCAGCCCCAGCATTTT
TRBD2 NA 15 TRBJ2-1 TRBV30 CAWSMVAGSYNEQFF TGTGCCTGGAGTATGGTAGCGGGGTCCTACAATGAGCAGTTCTTC
NA NA 13 TRBJ1-2 TRBV10-2 CASSELAFYGYTF TGCGCCAGCAGTGAGTTAGCCTTCTATGGCTACACCTTC
TRBD2 NA 20 TRBJ2-2 TRBV2 CASSLTQYPTSGRHTGELFF TGTGCCAGCAGTTTAACTCAATACCCGACTAGCGGGAGACACACCGGGGAGCTGTTTTTT
NA NA 16 TRBJ1-6 TRBV2 CASSDMRHLPDSPLHF TGTGCCAGCAGTGATATGCGACATCTCCCGGATTCACCCCTCCACTTT
NA NA 13 TRBJ1-5 TRBV27 CASSLSPRQAQHF TGTGCCAGCAGTTTAAGCCCAAGACAGGCCCAGCATTTT
TRBD1 NA 14 TRBJ1-1 TRBV5-1 CASSVGQANTEAFF TGCGCCAGCAGCGTGGGACAGGCGAACACTGAAGCTTTCTTT
NA NA 13 TRBJ1-1 TRBV29-1 CSAGVQGGTEAFF TGCAGCGCCGGGGTACAGGGTGGCACTGAAGCTTTCTTT
TRBD2 NA 15 TRBJ2-1 TRBV7-9 CASSSLAGGNNEQFF TGTGCCAGCAGCTCCCTAGCGGGGGGCAACAATGAGCAGTTCTTC
TRBD2 few 16 TRBJ2-5 TRBV5-1 CASSPRTSGGQETQYF TGCGCCAGCAGCCCCCGGACTAGCGGAGGACAAGAGACCCAGTACTTC
NA NA 14 TRBJ2-3 TRBV10-3 CAITARETTDTQYF TGTGCCATCACGGCAAGGGAGACGACAGATACGCAGTATTTT
TRBD1 NA 13 TRBJ1-1 TRBV29-1 CSVGQVGISEAFF TGCAGCGTCGGACAGGTTGGGATTTCTGAAGCTTTCTTT
TRBD1 NA 17 TRBJ1-1 TRBV4-1 CASSQEFGDRGYTEAFF TGCGCCAGCAGCCAAGAATTTGGGGACAGGGGATACACTGAAGCTTTCTTT
NA NA 14 TRBJ1-3 TRBV28 CASSRGAERNTIYF TGTGCCAGCAGCCGAGGAGCAGAGCGAAACACCATATATTTT
TRBD1 few 14 TRBJ1-5 TRBV19 CASSIQGDSQPQHF TGTGCCAGTAGTATCCAGGGGGACAGTCAGCCCCAGCATTTT
NA NA 14 TRBJ2-2 TRBV4-3 CASSPQENTGELFF TGCGCCAGCAGCCCCCAGGAGAACACCGGGGAGCTGTTTTTT
NA NA 14 TRBJ1-1 TRBV5-6 CASSLFLRDSEAFF TGTGCCAGCAGCTTGTTTTTGCGAGACAGTGAAGCTTTCTTT
TRBD1 NA 12 TRBJ1-6 TRBV2 CASRDRGPKLHF TGTGCCAGCCGGGACAGGGGTCCAAAACTCCACTTT
NA NA 16 TRBJ1-2 TRBV28 CASTQLLRGMGSGYTF TGTGCCAGCACCCAACTCTTAAGGGGGATGGGTTCTGGCTACACCTTC
TRBD1 NA 15 TRBJ2-1 TRBV30 CAWSPTGQLYNEQFF TGTGCCTGGAGTCCTACGGGACAGCTATACAATGAGCAGTTCTTC
TRBD2 once 15 TRBJ2-1 TRBV7-2 CASSETSGTYNEQFF TGTGCCAGCAGCGAGACTAGCGGTACGTACAATGAGCAGTTCTTC
NA NA 13 TRBJ1-1 TRBV6-1 CAGTRTAETEAFF TGTGCCGGGACAAGGACAGCAGAGACTGAAGCTTTCTTT
TRBD1 NA 13 TRBJ1-1 TRBV5-1 CASSFQGGTEAFF TGCGCCAGCAGCTTTCAGGGGGGCACTGAAGCTTTCTTT
TRBD2 NA 15 TRBJ2-5 TRBV7-2 CASSLRAGNQETQYF TGTGCCAGCAGCTTACGAGCGGGGAACCAAGAGACCCAGTACTTC
TRBD2 NA 15 TRBJ2-5 TRBV28 CASSASGGAGETQYF TGTGCCAGCAGTGCTAGCGGGGGGGCCGGAGAGACCCAGTACTTC
TRBD1 NA 15 TRBJ1-1 TRBV5-1 CASSQQGAVATEAFF TGCGCCAGCAGCCAACAGGGGGCGGTCGCCACTGAAGCTTTCTTT
TRBD1 once 17 TRBJ2-3 TRBV5-6 CASSYVLTGGRADTQYF TGTGCCAGCAGCTACGTATTGACAGGGGGACGCGCAGATACGCAGTATTTT
TRBD2 NA 15 TRBJ2-3 TRBV7-3 CASTLSGERTDTQYF TGTGCCAGCACCCTTAGCGGGGAGCGCACAGATACGCAGTATTTT
NA NA 17 TRBJ1-4 TRBV5-6 CASSLARLGLTNEKLFF TGTGCCAGCAGCTTGGCCCGTCTCGGGTTAACTAATGAAAAACTGTTTTTT
NA NA 13 TRBJ1-1 TRBV10-3 CAISEGEALGAFF TGTGCCATCAGTGAGGGCGAGGCCCTAGGAGCTTTCTTT
NA NA 13 TRBJ2-1 TRBV30 CAWSRSRSGEQFF TGTGCCTGGAGCCGCTCTAGGAGCGGTGAGCAGTTCTTC
TRBD1 NA 16 TRBJ1-1 TRBV9 CASSSSGDRMNTEAFF TGTGCCAGCAGCAGTAGTGGGGACAGGATGAACACTGAAGCTTTCTTT
NA few 15 TRBJ1-5 TRBV19 CASSPLAGEQKPQHF TGTGCCAGTAGCCCTTTGGCGGGGGAGCAAAAGCCCCAGCATTTT
NA NA 13 TRBJ1-1 TRBV7-2 CASSHRQSFEAFF TGTGCCAGCAGCCACCGACAGTCGTTCGAAGCTTTCTTT
TRBD2 NA 13 TRBJ2-3 TRBV6-1 CASRGLVTDTQYF TGTGCCAGCAGAGGACTAGTCACAGATACGCAGTATTTT
NA NA 15 TRBJ1-2 TRBV7-2 CASSLVGQELYGYTF TGTGCCAGCAGCTTAGTCGGTCAGGAACTCTATGGCTACACCTTC
NA NA 15 TRBJ2-2 TRBV4-1 CASNQPVAGSWELFF TGCGCCAGCAACCAACCGGTCGCGGGGAGCTGGGAGCTGTTTTTT
NA NA 13 TRBJ1-2 TRBV5-1 CASRMRIDYGYTF TGCGCCAGCAGAATGAGAATAGACTATGGCTACACCTTC
NA NA 13 TRBJ2-5 TRBV10-3 CATLDRYQETQYF TGTGCCACCCTAGACAGGTACCAAGAGACCCAGTACTTC
NA NA 15 TRBJ2-5 TRBV29-1 CSVEVPRGSQETQYF TGCAGCGTTGAAGTGCCGCGGGGCAGTCAAGAGACCCAGTACTTC
TRBD1 NA 16 TRBJ1-2 TRBV19 CASSTRAGTGDYGYTF TGTGCCAGTAGTACAAGAGCCGGGACAGGAGACTATGGCTACACCTTC
TRBD1 NA 17 TRBJ1-2 TRBV28 CASSSIKPGQNNYGYTF TGTGCCAGCAGTTCGATAAAACCGGGACAGAACAACTATGGCTACACCTTC
NA few 13 TRBJ1-2 TRBV2 CASSASGIHGYTF TGTGCCAGCAGTGCTTCGGGGATTCATGGCTACACCTTC
TRBD1 NA 16 TRBJ1-1 TRBV30 CAWGALGQGMNTEAFF TGTGCCTGGGGAGCCCTAGGACAGGGAATGAACACTGAAGCTTTCTTT
TRBD1 once 15 TRBJ1-1 TRBV5-6 CASSQMDRIHTEAFF TGTGCCAGCAGCCAGATGGACAGGATACACACTGAAGCTTTCTTT